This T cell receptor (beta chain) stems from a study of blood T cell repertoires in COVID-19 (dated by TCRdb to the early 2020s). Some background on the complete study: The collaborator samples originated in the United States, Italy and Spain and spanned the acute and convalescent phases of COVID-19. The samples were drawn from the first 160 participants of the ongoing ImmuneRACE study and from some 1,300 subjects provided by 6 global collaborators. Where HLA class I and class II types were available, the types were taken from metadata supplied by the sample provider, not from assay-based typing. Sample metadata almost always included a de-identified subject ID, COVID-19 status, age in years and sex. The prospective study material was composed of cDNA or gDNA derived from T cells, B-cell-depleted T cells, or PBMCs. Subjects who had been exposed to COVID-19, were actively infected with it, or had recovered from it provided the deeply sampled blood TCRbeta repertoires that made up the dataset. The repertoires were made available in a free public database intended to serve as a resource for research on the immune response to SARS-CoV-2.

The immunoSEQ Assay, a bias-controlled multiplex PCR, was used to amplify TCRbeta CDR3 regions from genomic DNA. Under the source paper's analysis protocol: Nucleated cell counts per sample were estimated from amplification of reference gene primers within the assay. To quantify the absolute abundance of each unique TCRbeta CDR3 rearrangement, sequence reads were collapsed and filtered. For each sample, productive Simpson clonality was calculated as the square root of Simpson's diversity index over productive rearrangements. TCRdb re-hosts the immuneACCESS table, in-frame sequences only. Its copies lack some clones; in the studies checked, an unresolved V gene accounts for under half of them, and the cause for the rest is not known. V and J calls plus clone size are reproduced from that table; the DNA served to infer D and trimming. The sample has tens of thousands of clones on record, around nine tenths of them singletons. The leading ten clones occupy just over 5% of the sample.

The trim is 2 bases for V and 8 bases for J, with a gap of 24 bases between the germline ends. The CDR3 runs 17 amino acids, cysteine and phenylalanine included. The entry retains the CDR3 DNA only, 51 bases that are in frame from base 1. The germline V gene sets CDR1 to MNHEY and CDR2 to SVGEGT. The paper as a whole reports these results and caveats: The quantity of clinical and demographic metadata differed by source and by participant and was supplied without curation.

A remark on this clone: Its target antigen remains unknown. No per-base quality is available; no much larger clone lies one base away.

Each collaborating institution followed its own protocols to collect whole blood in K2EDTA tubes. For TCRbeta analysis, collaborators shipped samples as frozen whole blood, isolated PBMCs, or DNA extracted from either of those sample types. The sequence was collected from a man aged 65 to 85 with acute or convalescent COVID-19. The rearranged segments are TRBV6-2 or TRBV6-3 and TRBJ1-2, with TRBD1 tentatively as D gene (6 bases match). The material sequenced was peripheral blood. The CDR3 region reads CASSYPLLRDTRRGYTF. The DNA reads TGTGCCAGCAGTTACCCATTACTCCGGGACACCAGGAGGGGCTACACCTTC.